This T cell receptor (beta chain) is drawn from a study of control samples from healthy donors and cancer patients. The V end lost 3 bases, the J end lost 8 bases, and 10 bases lay between the germline ends. The CDR3 runs 12 residues. From germline, CDR1 is LNHNV and CDR2 YYDKDF (reference sequence). Repertoires were generated with immunoSEQ multiplex PCR, while TCRdb's copy carries only in-frame clones and drops some. The sample lists around 140,000 clones; 92% were seen once. The source material was blood. This TCR derives from a woman in her 50s in good health. The chain links TRBV15 to TRBJ1-1, with D maybe TRBD1 (5 bases). The CDR3 sequence is CATSRSGGEAFF. DNA for the CDR3: TGTGCCACCAGCAGGTCGGGGGGGGAAGCTTTCTTT.